Sequencing of this TCR beta chain was carried out in a study of shared clonotypes between healthy human individuals. Germline V gene sequence: CDR1 SGHNT, CDR2 YYREEE (reference sequence). V was cut by 0 bases and J by 3 bases, with 16 bases left in between. The CDR3 spans 16 residues. Terminally differentiated effector memory CD45RA+ cells were excluded by CCR7 positive selection of CD45RO-negative cells. Profiling relied on immunoSEQ multiplex PCR, and the TCRdb table lists in-frame clones only, not all of them. This table holds some 1,900,000 clones, roughly 94% found once. The rearrangement links TRBV5-4 to TRBJ2-7; no firm D call. The receptor was derived from a man younger than 35 in good health. Source material: naive CD8+ T cells sorted from blood. This CDR3 reads CASSLDLGQANYEQYF. The CDR3 bases are TGTGCCAGCAGCTTGGACCTTGGGCAGGCAAACTACGAGCAGTACTTC.